Listed here are 18 T cell receptor beta chains from one sample, sequenced in a study of control samples from healthy donors and cancer patients. Sequencing used immunoSEQ multiplex PCR; TCRdb keeps in-frame clones, though not all of them. The sample consists of 150,000 to 200,000 clones, roughly nine tenths of them appearing once. The sample comprised blood. The source of these receptors is a man younger than 45 in good health.

The V gene is TRBV6-5, the J gene TRBJ1-1; D is uncertain. Trimming stripped 6 bases from V and 1 base from J, with 12 bases between. Germline CDR1 MNHEY, CDR2 SVGAGI. CDR3 length: 14 residues. The CDR3 here is CASSREIGNTEAFF. CDR3 nucleotides: TGTGCCAGCAGCCGGGAAATCGGGAACACTGAAGCTTTCTTT.

The CDR3 region has the DNA TGCGCCAGCAGCCAAGATCGGGCCAGTGGCTACACCTTC. Translating gives CASSQDRASGYTF. The chain recombines TRBV4-3 with TRBJ1-2; D not resolved. This CDR3 spans 13 amino acids. V shed 0 bases and J shed 7 bases, with 9 bases lying between them. CDR1 is LGHNA, CDR2 YSLEER, per germline.

V is TRBV5-5 and J is TRBJ1-4; 11 bases are a match to TRBD1. There are 17 residues in the CDR3. Germline loops: CDR1 SGHKS, CDR2 YYEKEE (reference sequence). Trimming at V came to 4 bases and at J to 0 bases, leaving 5 bases not matched to a gene. The CDR3, as DNA: TGTGCCAGCAGCCACCGGACAGGGGGCACAACTAATGAAAAACTGTTTTTT. This codes for CASSHRTGGTTNEKLFF. The full variable domain, its missing parts supplied by reference TRBV5-5 and TRBJ1-4, is DAGVTQSPTHLIKTRGQQVTLRCSPISGHKSVSWYQQVLGQGPQFIFQYYEKEERGRGNFPDRFSARQFPNYSSELNVNALLLGDSALYLCASSHRTGGTTNEKLFFGSGTQLSVL.

The gene calls are TRBV27 and TRBJ2-2, with D perhaps TRBD1 (5 bases). Germline V gene lookup returns CDR1 MNHEY and CDR2 SMNVEV (reference sequence). Trimming shortened V by 0 bases and J by 7 bases, and 12 bases separated the two germline ends. This CDR3 is 15 amino acids long. Here the CDR3 reads CASSLSWGVGGELFF. The CDR3 coding sequence is TGTGCCAGCAGTTTATCTTGGGGCGTCGGCGGGGAGCTGTTTTTT.

The chain uses TRBV27 and TRBJ2-4; D possibly matches TRBD1 or TRBD2 (5 bases each). CDR1 and CDR2 from the germline V gene are MNHEY and SMNVEV (reference sequence). V lost 6 bases and J lost 2, with 11 bases in between. This CDR3 region has 14 residues. DNA for the CDR3: TGTGCCAGCAGCCGAGGGGTGTCCAAAAACATTCAGTACTTC. Amino acid sequence: CASSRGVSKNIQYF.

The rearrangement links TRBV7-2 to TRBJ1-5; no clear D. V was shortened by 1 base and J by 4 bases, with 8 bases between the two germline ends. This CDR3 spans 14 amino acids. CDR1 is SGHTA and CDR2 is FQGNSA in the germline V gene. CDR3: CASSLVGINQPQHF. CDR3 DNA: TGTGCCAGCAGCTTAGTCGGGATTAATCAGCCCCAGCATTTT.

This rearrangement joins TRBV3-1 (or the pseudogene TRBV3-2) to TRBJ2-7, with 8 bases lining up with TRBD2. V shed 1 base and J 5 bases; nucleotides not matched to a gene: 7. CDR3 length: 15 residues. The germline V gene encodes CDR1 LGHDT and CDR2 YNNKEL (reference sequence). The DNA for the CDR3 is TGTGCCAGCAGCCAAGGGGGGACTAGTGGGCACGAGCAGTACTTC. Encoded protein: CASSQGGTSGHEQYF.

The chain employs TRBV7-3 and TRBJ1-1; D is possibly TRBD1 (5 bases). This CDR3 has 12 amino acids. Trimming cost V 8 bases and J 1 base, with 8 bases left between them. CDR1 is SGHTA, CDR2 FQGTGA, per germline. The CDR3 bases are TGTGCCAGCCGAGGGGCGAACACTGAAGCTTTCTTT. Translating it yields CASRGANTEAFF.

V gene TRBV30 combines with J gene TRBJ1-4; D gene unclear. This CDR3 is built from 17 residues. V lost 8 bases, J lost 5 bases, and 27 bases lay in between. Germline V gene data show CDR1 as GTSNPN and CDR2 as SVGIG (reference sequence). The CDR3 spells CAGSGGVWDPINEKLFF. Written as DNA, the CDR3 is TGTGCCGGAAGTGGCGGGGTATGGGATCCTATAAATGAAAAACTGTTTTTT.

The V call is TRBV15, the J call TRBJ2-2; TRBD2 aligns across 8 bases. CDR1 and CDR2 from the germline V gene are LNHNV and YYDKDF (reference sequence). The junction had 1 base not matched to a gene; V was cut back by 1 base and J by 3 bases. The CDR3 loop spans 15 amino acids. Here the CDR3 reads CATSRGGRYTGELFF. CDR3 in DNA: TGTGCCACCAGCAGAGGCGGGAGGTACACCGGGGAGCTGTTTTTT. The full variable domain, with the rest looked up from reference TRBV15 and TRBJ2-2, is DAMVIQNPRYQVTQFGKPVTLSCSQTLNHNVMYWYQQKSSQAPKLLFHYYDKDFNNEADTPDNFQSRRPNTSFCFLDIRSPGLGDTAMYLCATSRGGRYTGELFFGEGSRLTVL.

The gene calls are TRBV3-1 (or the pseudogene TRBV3-2) and TRBJ1-1, with 8 positions matching TRBD1. This CDR3 has 12 residues. Looked up from germline, CDR1 is LGHDT and CDR2 is YNNKEL (reference sequence). The V segment lost 4 bases and the J segment 11 bases; nucleotides outside the gene matches: 6. CDR3 residues: CASSRLQGEAFF. CDR3 bases: TGTGCCAGCAGCCGGTTACAGGGGGAGGCTTTCTTT.

The chain employs TRBV5-1 and TRBJ2-1, with D maybe TRBD2 (6 bases). CDR1 and CDR2 (germline): SGHRS, YFSETQ. This CDR3 region has 14 residues. V shed 8 bases and J shed 4 bases, with 16 bases lying between them. The DNA of the CDR3 is TGCGCCAGTTCGGCGGGGCGGAATTACAATGAGCAGTTCTTC. Encoded protein: CASSAGRNYNEQFF.

This clone was picked up one time. The chain links TRBV5-4 to TRBJ2-1; TRBD2 agrees at 11 bases. The CDR3 loop spans 15 amino acids. The ends lost 4 bases at V and 9 bases at J; junction bases unmatched: 9. Germline V lookup: CDR1 SGHNT, CDR2 YYREEE (reference sequence). CDR3 nucleotides: TGTGCCAGCAGCGGGAGGCTAGCGGGAGGTACTGAGCAGTTCTTC. Its protein is CASSGRLAGGTEQFF.

The V gene is TRBV30, the J gene TRBJ1-1; D unclear. Trimming removed 2 bases at V and 1 base at J, with 14 bases between. CDR3 length equals 15 residues. CDR1 GTSNPN and CDR2 SVGIG come from the germline V gene (reference sequence). This CDR3 reads CAWSSLGLGNTEAFF. In nucleotides, the CDR3 is TGTGCCTGGAGTTCCCTTGGCCTCGGGAACACTGAAGCTTTCTTT.

This chain joins TRBV19 and TRBJ2-1; D is unresolved. Germline CDR1 LNHDA, CDR2 SQIVND (reference sequence). The CDR3 is 14 residues long. Trimming removed 4 bases at V and 1 base at J, with 8 bases between. CDR3 loop: CASSNDGSYNEQFF. CDR3 DNA: TGTGCCAGTAGTAATGACGGTTCCTACAATGAGCAGTTCTTC.

The table lists this clone with a count of one. This chain links TRBV5-5 with TRBJ1-4; D is possibly TRBD1 (5 bases). Germline CDR1 is SGHKS and CDR2 is YYEKEE (reference sequence). V shed 1 base and J shed 6 bases, with 13 bases lying between them. The CDR3 runs 15 residues. CDR3 residues: CASSLSDRAHEKLFF. DNA of the CDR3: TGTGCCAGCAGCTTGAGTGACAGAGCCCATGAAAAACTGTTTTTT.

The rearrangement links TRBV4-1 to TRBJ2-2; D gene uncertain. The CDR3 contains 12 residues. The germline V gene has CDR1 MGHRA and CDR2 YSYEKL. Trimming took 0 bases from V and 7 from J, leaving 3 bases between them. The CDR3 region is CASSQDGGELFF. The CDR3 nucleotides read TGCGCCAGCAGCCAAGACGGCGGGGAGCTGTTTTTT.

The chain has TRBV2 and TRBJ1-6; no clear D. The CDR3 loop spans 12 amino acids. V lost 10 bases and J 6 bases, leaving 10 bases between the germline ends. Germline CDR1 reads SNHLY; CDR2 reads FYNNEI. DNA for the CDR3: TGTGCCACCTCCGTCGGTAATTCACCCCTCCACTTT. Translated, it gives CATSVGNSPLHF.